Here is one T cell receptor (beta chain) with its context. This clonotype occurred a few times. It has no known antigen specificity. One base away there is no much larger clone; base qualities are not given. TCR cDNA was synthesized by 5'RACE template switching, through which a universal primer site and unique molecular identifiers were introduced. Priming for cDNA synthesis came from both the TCR alpha and TCR beta constant segments. Libraries were amplified in two PCR steps, with sample barcodes and sequencing adapters added in the second step. Sequencing of libraries was performed on Illumina HiSeq 2500 (2x100 bp) or NovaSeq (2x150 bp). The source study handled its data this way. Demultiplexing of reads and collapsing into UMI consensus sequences were performed with MIGEC, and V(D)J alignment was carried out with MiXCR. Vaccine-responding clonotypes were identified with edgeR using replicate PBMC samples, with FDR below 0.01 and a log2 fold change above 5 up to day 15 being required. Each bulk clonotype received a CD4 or CD8 identity based on whether the sequenced CD4 or CD8 repertoire contained that clonotype at higher abundance. The public sequencing data were trimmed at Q25 with fastp and processed into clonotypes with MiXCR by TCRdb, which kept only in-frame beta chains. Each entry merges the rows of one CDR3 protein and shows their most common DNA and genes. The authors' filters were not applied to this entry. This sample has roughly 500,000 distinct CDR3 sequences in its table, and 15% to 20% of those were observed once. Clones ranked in the top ten supply roughly an eighth of the sample.

This specimen's treatment or condition label, per the study, means: live attenuated yellow fever vaccine strain. At each blood-draw timepoint, two biological replicates of bulk PBMCs were collected. A standard Ficoll-Paque protocol was used to isolate PBMCs from peripheral blood. TriZol was used to extract RNA from bulk PBMCs, CD4 and CD8 fractions, and dextramer-positive and dextramer-negative fractions. These data come from a study of T cells after yellow fever vaccination (dated by TCRdb to between 2018 and 2020). For context, the study as a whole: The SMART-Seq v4 Ultra Low Input RNA kit was used to prepare libraries from fractions with low cell numbers. Two healthy male donors made up the cohort, one aged 18 to 29 years and the other aged 30 to 40 years. To follow T-cell clones before and after both primary and booster YFV17D yellow fever vaccination, bulk TCR alpha and beta repertoires underwent longitudinal sequencing. Blood samples were taken at several timepoints before and after primary and secondary immunization, and bulk PBMC replicates and cell subsets were isolated. Study-level results and caveats: Most clones expanded after primary vaccination (approximately 95% of CD4 and around nine tenths of CD8) were re-detected after the booster, suggesting that broad memory maintenance occurred. Because abundant contaminating clonotypes from the bulk population could be contained in FACS-sorted repertoires, computational filtering was required. The study included only two donors, which limits how far the findings can be generalized. The secondary T-cell response was found to be weaker but faster than the primary response, with a peak reached on day 5 rather than on day 15. A small share of clonotypes was detected in both CD4 and CD8 compartments, with the overlap likely arising from convergent recombination.

CDR1 SGHKS and CDR2 YYEKEE are derived from the germline V gene (reference sequence). Reading from cysteine to phenylalanine, the CDR3 counts 11 amino acids. Only the CDR3 DNA stays, 33 bases, in frame from base 1. Germline trimming: 3 bases from V, 10 bases from J; junction bases outside gene matches: 1. The sequencing used PBMCs, collected 15 days after the yellow fever booster vaccination. The chain couples TRBV5-5 to TRBJ2-3, and 8 junction bases match TRBD1. This sequence was found in a man under 40 who received the YFV17D yellow fever vaccine. The nucleotides read TGTGCCAGCAGCTGGGGACAGGCGCAGTATTTT. The encoded protein is CASSWGQAQYF.